The sequence of this T cell receptor beta chain was determined in a study of vaccination and CD4 T cells after COVID-19. Overall study context: Stimuli were overlapping spike peptide pools of SARS-CoV-2 and three common cold coronaviruses (HCoV-NL63, HCoV-OC43, HCoV-229E).

Sequencing of cultured CD4+ T cell DNA used the Oncomine TCR Beta short-read assay. In this case, cultured CD4+ T cells provided the extracted genomic DNA. MiXCR was run by TCRdb on the PCR reads, yielding one entry per CDR3 protein. The table has some 15,000 distinct CDR3 sequences, over 60% seen once. Treatment indicated: roughly ten-day PBMC culture with coronavirus spike peptide pools or control peptides (ViraFEST assay). The ViraFEST method relied on peptide pools to expand antigen-specific T cells, followed by TCR sequencing. As to this clonotype: Its target is unknown.

Whole-study results and caveats: A nonsignificant median increase from approximately 21 to 40 SARS-CoV-2-reactive clonotypes was observed.

V was trimmed by 5 bases and J by 4 bases, leaving 12 bases between them. The CDR3 length is 14 residues. The clonotype was recovered from a human donor who had recovered from COVID-19. Sequenced: CD4+ T cells from blood, cultured in vitro. V is TRBV12-3 or TRBV12-4 and J is TRBJ1-5; weak D call: TRBD1 (6 bases). The CDR3, as DNA: TGTGCCAGCAGTATAGGACAGCTTAATCAGCCCCAGCATTTT. This encodes CASSIGQLNQPQHF.